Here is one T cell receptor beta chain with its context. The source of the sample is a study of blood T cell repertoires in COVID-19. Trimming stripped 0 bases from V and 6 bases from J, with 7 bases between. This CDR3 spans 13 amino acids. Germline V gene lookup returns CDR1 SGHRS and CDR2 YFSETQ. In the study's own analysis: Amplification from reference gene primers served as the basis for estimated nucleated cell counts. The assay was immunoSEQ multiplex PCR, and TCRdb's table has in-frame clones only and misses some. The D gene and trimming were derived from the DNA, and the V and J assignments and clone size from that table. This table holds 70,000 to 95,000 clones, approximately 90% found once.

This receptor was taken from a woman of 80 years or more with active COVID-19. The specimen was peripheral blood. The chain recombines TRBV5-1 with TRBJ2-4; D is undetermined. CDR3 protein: CASSLDSGNIQYF. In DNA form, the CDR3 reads TGCGCCAGCAGCTTGGATTCCGGAAACATTCAGTACTTC.